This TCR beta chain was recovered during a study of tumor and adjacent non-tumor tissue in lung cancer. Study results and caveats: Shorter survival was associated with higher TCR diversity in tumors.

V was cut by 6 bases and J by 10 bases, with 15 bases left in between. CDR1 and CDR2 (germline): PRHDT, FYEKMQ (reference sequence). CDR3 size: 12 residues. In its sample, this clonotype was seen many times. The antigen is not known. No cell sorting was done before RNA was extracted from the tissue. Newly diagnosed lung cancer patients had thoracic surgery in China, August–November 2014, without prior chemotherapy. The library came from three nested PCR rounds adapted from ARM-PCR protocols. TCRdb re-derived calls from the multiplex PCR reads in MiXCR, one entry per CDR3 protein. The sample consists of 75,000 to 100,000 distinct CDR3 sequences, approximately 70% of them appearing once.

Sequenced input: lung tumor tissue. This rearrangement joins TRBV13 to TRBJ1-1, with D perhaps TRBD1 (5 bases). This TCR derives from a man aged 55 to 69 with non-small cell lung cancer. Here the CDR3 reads CASSSRGPRAFF. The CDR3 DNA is TGTGCCAGCAGTTCTAGGGGCCCAAGAGCTTTCTTT.